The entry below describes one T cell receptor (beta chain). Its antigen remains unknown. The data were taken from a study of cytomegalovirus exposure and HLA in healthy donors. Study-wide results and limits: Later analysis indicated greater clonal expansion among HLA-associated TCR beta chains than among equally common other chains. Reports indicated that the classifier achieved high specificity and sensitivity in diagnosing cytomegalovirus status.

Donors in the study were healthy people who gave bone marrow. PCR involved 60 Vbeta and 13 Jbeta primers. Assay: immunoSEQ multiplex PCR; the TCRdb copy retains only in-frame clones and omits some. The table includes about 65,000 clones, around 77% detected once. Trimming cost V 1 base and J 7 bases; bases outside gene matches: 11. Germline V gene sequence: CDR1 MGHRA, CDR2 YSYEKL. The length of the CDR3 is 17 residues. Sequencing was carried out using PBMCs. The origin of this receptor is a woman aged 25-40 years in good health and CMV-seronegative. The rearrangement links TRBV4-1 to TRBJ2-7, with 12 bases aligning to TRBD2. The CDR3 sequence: CASSQGTLAGGPWEQYF. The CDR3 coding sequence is TGCGCCAGCAGCCAAGGGACCCTAGCGGGAGGGCCGTGGGAGCAGTACTTC.